This TCR beta chain was profiled in a study of monozygotic twins with inflammatory bowel disease. Whole-study results and caveats: IBD patients shared fewer clonotypes with other individuals than healthy twins, especially patients with disease activity signs.

Using eight separate reactions per sample, the authors generated cDNA. TCRdb re-called the 5' RACE reads and catalogs CDR3 proteins one per entry, DNA excluded. The repertoire table contains hundreds of thousands of distinct CDR3 sequences. With respect to this clonotype: The antigen remains unidentified.

The sequencing sample was made of blood. The sequence was collected from a human donor with ulcerative colitis or Crohn's disease, or a healthy co-twin of an affected twin (not recorded which).

CDR3 loop: CATSFDSPNQPQHF. The chain has TRBV15 and TRBJ1-5; the D call of TRBD1 rests on TCRdb alone, since no DNA is present to check it. Looked up from germline, CDR1 is LNHNV and CDR2 is YYDKDF (reference sequence). The CDR3 runs 14 residues.